This TCR beta chain derives from a study of read filtering for tumor transcriptome and immune sequencing. The library was built from roughly 400 ng RNA with molecular barcoded adaptors for alpha/delta and beta/gamma chains. TCRdb redid the calling of the reads with MiXCR, one entry per CDR3 protein. This table has about 62,000 distinct CDR3 sequences, around 20% appearing once. J was trimmed by 0 bases and V by 8 bases; bases with no gene match: 6. Germline lookup yields CDR1 MNHEY and CDR2 SVGAGI. The CDR3 sequence is 15 residues long. The J gene is TRBJ1-3, the V gene TRBV6-5; 8 bases are shared with TRBD1. This TCR was sampled from a donor at least 40 years old with multiple myeloma. Sequenced input: a population of CD138-negative cells sorted from bone marrow. This chain's CDR3 is CASGDRGYSGNTIYF. The CDR3 DNA is TGTGCCAGCGGAGACAGGGGATACTCTGGAAACACCATATATTTT.